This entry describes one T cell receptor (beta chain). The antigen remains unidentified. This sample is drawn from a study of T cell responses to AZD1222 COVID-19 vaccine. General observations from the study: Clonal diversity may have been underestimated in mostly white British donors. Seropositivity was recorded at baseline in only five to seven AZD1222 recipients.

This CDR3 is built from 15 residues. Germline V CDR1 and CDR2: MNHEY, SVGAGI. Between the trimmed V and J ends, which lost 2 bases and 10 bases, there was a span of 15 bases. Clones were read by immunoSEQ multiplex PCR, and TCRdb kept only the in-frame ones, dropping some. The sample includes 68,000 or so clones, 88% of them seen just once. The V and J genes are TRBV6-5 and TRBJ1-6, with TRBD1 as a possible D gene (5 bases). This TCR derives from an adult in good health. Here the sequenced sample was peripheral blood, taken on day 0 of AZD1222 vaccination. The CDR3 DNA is TGTGCCAGCAGTTACGCCCAGGGAGGGGAATCACCCCTCCACTTT. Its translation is CASSYAQGGESPLHF.